This T cell receptor (beta chain) was retrieved from a study of shared clonotypes between healthy human individuals. Findings and limits, study-wide: Approximately 5% was the fraction of naive CD4 clonotypes found shared across several donors.

Terminally differentiated effector memory CD45RA+ cells were excluded by CCR7 positive selection of CD45RO-negative cells. Deletions cut 7 bases from V and 5 bases from J, with 10 bases between. This CDR3 comprises 12 residues. CDR1 and CDR2 from the germline V gene are ENHRY and SYGVKD. As concerns this clone: The antigen is undetermined.

The data were produced by immunoSEQ multiplex PCR, yet TCRdb's version contains in-frame clones alone and is incomplete. Of about 680,000 clones in the sample, roughly nine tenths were seen once. The chain has TRBV10-3 and TRBJ2-3, with D possibly matching TRBD2 (6 bases). The sequencing sample was made of naive CD8+ T cells sorted from blood. This sequence originates from a man aged 30 to 45 in good health. As DNA, the CDR3 is TGTGCCATCAAGGAGGGCCTAGATACGCAGTATTTT. Residues: CAIKEGLDTQYF.